The next 17 T cell receptor beta chains were all read from a single sample in a study of blood T cell repertoires in COVID-19. Some clones are missing from TCRdb's copy, which holds only in-frame ones; the method was immunoSEQ multiplex PCR. The sample consists of 70,000 to 100,000 clones, approximately 90% of them appearing once. Material: peripheral blood. These receptors all come from a woman at least 80 years old with active COVID-19.

The V call is TRBV4-1, the J call TRBJ1-6; D is perhaps TRBD1 (5 bases). The CDR3 is 16 amino acids. Germline V lookup: CDR1 MGHRA, CDR2 YSYEKL. V lost 1 base to trimming and J lost 7 bases, with 14 bases between them. This CDR3 is CASSQGWGGGNSPLHF. The CDR3 DNA reads as TGCGCCAGCAGCCAAGGATGGGGCGGGGGGAATTCACCCCTCCACTTT.

This chain joins TRBV5-1 and TRBJ2-5; possibly TRBD2 for D (5 bases). The CDR3 contains 12 residues. With 3 bases removed from V and 7 bases from J, the gap between germline ends came to 10 bases. Germline V gives CDR1 SGHRS, CDR2 YFSETQ. The CDR3: CASSSGLTTQYF. CDR3 DNA: TGCGCCAGCAGCTCCGGACTGACGACCCAGTACTTC. The whole variable domain, remainder taken from reference TRBV5-1 and TRBJ2-5, is KAGVTQTPRYLIKTRGQQVTLSCSPISGHRSVSWYQQTPGQGLQFLFEYFSETQRNKGNFPGRFSGRQFSNSRSEMNVSTLELGDSALYLCASSSGLTTQYFGPGTRLLVL.

The chain employs TRBV28 and TRBJ1-5; 7 bases line up with TRBD1. Germline-derived CDR1 and CDR2 are MDHEN and SYDVKM. Unmatched junction bases numbered 8, after V lost 6 bases and J lost 6 bases. The CDR3 has 14 amino acids. The CDR3 DNA reads TGTGCCAGCAGCCCTCGACAGGGTAGTCAGCCCCAGCATTTT. It encodes CASSPRQGSQPQHF. Looking up the rest from reference TRBV28 and TRBJ1-5 gives the full variable domain: DVKVTQSSRYLVKRTGEKVFLECVQDMDHENMFWYRQDPGLGLRLIYFSYDVKMKEKGDIPEGYSVSREKKERFSLILESASTNQTSMYLCASSPRQGSQPQHFGDGTRLSIL.

CDR3 DNA: TGTGCCAGCAGTGAAGTCACTTTACAGGGGTTAGGCAGGGGGCAGTACTTC. Encoded protein: CASSEVTLQGLGRGQYF. This chain connects TRBV2 to TRBJ2-7, with 7 bases matching TRBD1. The CDR3 has 17 residues. Germline V lookup: CDR1 SNHLY, CDR2 FYNNEI. V shed 1 base, J shed 9 bases, and the junction held 18 bases outside the gene matches.

This clone was observed a single time. The junction shows a germline mismatch at one end, possibly a read error. The V and J genes are TRBV2 and TRBJ2-1; the D gene is possibly TRBD1 (6 bases). CDR1 is SNHLY, CDR2 FYNNEI, per germline. This CDR3 has 13 residues. CDR3 amino acids: CASIAELGQPRIF. CDR3 DNA: TGTGCCAGCATCGCCGAACTGGGACAACCCCGCATCTTC.

Here the CDR3 reads CASSPGNTYQETQYF. The CDR3 DNA sequence: TGTGCCAGCAGTCCCGGGAACACGTACCAAGAGACCCAGTACTTC. This rearrangement joins TRBV6-6 to TRBJ2-5, with D possibly being TRBD2 (5 bases). The CDR3 covers 15 residues. Deletions cut 5 bases from V and 0 bases from J, with 13 bases between. Germline CDR1 is MNHNY and CDR2 is SVGAGI (reference sequence).

The chain uses TRBV6-2 or TRBV6-3 and TRBJ2-4; TRBD2 matches at 10 bases. V lost 5 bases, J lost 5 bases, and 6 bases stayed unmatched. The germline V gene encodes CDR1 MNHEY and CDR2 SVGEGT. This CDR3 comprises 15 residues. The CDR3 loop is CASSLAGEWENIQYF. In DNA form, the CDR3 reads TGTGCCAGCAGTCTAGCGGGAGAATGGGAAAACATTCAGTACTTC.

This clone occurred once. The rearrangement links TRBV5-4 to TRBJ2-1; the match to TRBD2 covers 7 bases. The CDR3 has 14 amino acids. The germline CDR1 and CDR2 sequences are SGHNT and YYREEE (reference sequence). The trim removed 3 bases at V and 12 bases at J, leaving 12 bases unmatched. The CDR3 protein is CASSSGLPTMVQFF. The CDR3 DNA is TGTGCCAGCAGCTCGGGACTACCTACAATGGTGCAGTTCTTC.

This chain links TRBV14 with TRBJ1-1; TRBD1 is a possible D gene (6 bases). The V end was cut by 5 bases, the J end by 5 bases, with 18 bases between. This CDR3 is 15 amino acids long. CDR1 and CDR2 from the germline V gene are SGHDN and FVKESK. The CDR3 DNA follows: TGTGCCAGCAGCTCGGTGTCCGGGGGGCGGACTGAAGCTTTCTTT. It codes for CASSSVSGGRTEAFF.

This clone occurred a few times. The chain recombines TRBV10-2 with TRBJ1-5; perhaps TRBD1 as D (5 bases). The germline V and J ends were trimmed by 3 bases and 2 bases, with 8 bases remaining between them. Germline CDR1 and CDR2: WSHSY and SAAADI. This CDR3 is 14 amino acids long. The CDR3 DNA reads as TGCGCCAGCAGTGAAGACAGTCGCAATCAGCCCCAGCATTTT. Its translation: CASSEDSRNQPQHF.

The rearrangement uses TRBV18 and TRBJ2-3; perhaps TRBD2 as D (6 bases). Trimming removed 5 bases at V and 4 bases at J, with 13 bases between. The CDR3 consists of 14 residues. Germline CDR1 KGHSH, CDR2 LQKENI. CDR3 region: CASSKGLQPDTQYF. DNA for the CDR3: TGTGCCAGCTCAAAGGGACTTCAACCAGATACGCAGTATTTT.

The V gene is TRBV28, the J gene TRBJ2-6; D is unresolved. The CDR3 contains 14 residues. Looked up from germline, CDR1 is MDHEN and CDR2 is SYDVKM. The V and J ends lost 6 bases and 0 bases respectively, with 6 bases between them. The DNA of the CDR3 is TGTGCCAGCAGGGCCTCCTCTGGGGCCAACGTCCTGACTTTC. Its translation: CASRASSGANVLTF.

This clone was seen more than once but under ten times. V usage is TRBV4-1 and J usage is TRBJ2-1, with 11 bases identical to TRBD2. Trimming removed 0 bases from V and 3 bases from J; junction bases left unmatched: 1. This CDR3 has 16 residues. CDR1 is MGHRA and CDR2 is YSYEKL in the germline V gene. This CDR3 is CASSQEGLAVYNEQFF. The CDR3 coding sequence is TGCGCCAGCAGCCAAGAGGGACTAGCGGTCTACAATGAGCAGTTCTTC.

The chain employs TRBV5-1 and TRBJ1-3; possibly TRBD1 for D (5 bases). V was clipped by 3 bases and J by 0 bases, with 10 bases between them. Per the germline V gene, CDR1 is SGHRS and CDR2 is YFSETQ. The CDR3 sequence is 15 residues long. The CDR3 nucleotides are TGCGCCAGCAGCTCGACAGCGACCTCTGGAAACACCATATATTTT. Translated, it gives CASSSTATSGNTIYF.

This clone was seen only once. The genes are TRBV28 and TRBJ2-6; D is uncertain. The CDR3 runs to 15 residues. The V gene lost 5 bases and the J gene lost 4 bases, with 12 bases spanning the gap. The V gene's germline CDR1 is MDHEN and CDR2 SYDVKM. The CDR3 DNA reads as TGTGCCAGCAGTCTCGGGTTTGGCGGGGCCAACGTCCTGACTTTC. It translates to CASSLGFGGANVLTF.

The chain recombines TRBV9 with TRBJ1-2, with D possibly matching TRBD1 (5 bases). The CDR3 is 14 amino acids. Looked up from germline, CDR1 is SGDLS and CDR2 is YYNGEE. V lost 3 bases to trimming and J lost 4 bases, with 13 bases between them. The CDR3 protein is CASSERQSSYGYTF. CDR3 sequence (DNA): TGTGCCAGCAGCGAAAGACAGAGTAGCTATGGCTACACCTTC.

The V and J genes are TRBV7-3 and TRBJ1-1; 7 nucleotides match TRBD1. The CDR3 sequence is 13 residues long. V lost 0 bases and J lost 8; bases outside the gene matches: 3. Germline values: CDR1 SGHTA, CDR2 FQGTGA. The CDR3 bases are TGTGCCAGCAGCTTAACGAAGGACAGGGAAGCTTTCTTT. Its protein is CASSLTKDREAFF.